Listed below are T cell receptor beta chains from one sample, sequenced in a study of T cells in Graves' hyperthyroidism and ophthalmopathy. MiXCR was run by TCRdb on the multiplex PCR reads, yielding one entry per CDR3 protein. The data show about 300,000 distinct CDR3 sequences, 13% seen once. Sequencing was done on a sample of blood. These receptors originate from a woman aged 25 to 39 with Graves' hyperthyroidism that later progressed to Graves' ophthalmopathy. The CDR3 runs from the conserved cysteine through the conserved F or W. Fields, in order: J gene, D gene, V gene, clone size, CDR3 length, CDR3 DNA, CDR3 protein. The D gene is left open where the match is weak. Clone size, where shown, is once, few, many, or a class for clones that have expanded.

TRBJ2-1 TRBD2 TRBV9 few 16 TGTGCCAGCAGCGTAGAAACTAGCGGGAGTTACAATGAGCAGTTCTTC CASSVETSGSYNEQFF
TRBJ2-1 TRBD2 TRBV30 many 14 TGTGCCTGGAGTTTGAGCGGGAGGACCAATGAGCAGTTCTTC CAWSLSGRTNEQFF
TRBJ2-6 NA TRBV27 NA 16 TGTGCCAGCAGTTTAGGGCCCCGAGCCGGGGCCAACGTCCTGACTTTC CASSLGPRAGANVLTF
TRBJ2-2 NA TRBV18 many 15 TGTGCCAGCTCAGGCGGGCAGGAAGACACCGGGGAGCTGTTTTTT CASSGGQEDTGELFF
TRBJ2-7 TRBD2 TRBV11-2 NA 17 TGTGCCAGCAGCCCGGGACTAGCGGGAGAGAGCTCCTACGAGCAGTACTTC CASSPGLAGESSYEQYF
TRBJ1-5 NA TRBV6-5 many 15 TGTGCCAGCAGTTACTCGAAGGAATACAATCAGCCCCAGCATTTT CASSYSKEYNQPQHF
TRBJ1-5 NA TRBV12-3/TRBV12-4 many 13 TGTGCCAGCAGTTTATCGCAGAATCAGCCCCAGCATTTT CASSLSQNQPQHF
TRBJ1-5 NA TRBV7-2 few 15 TGTGCCAGCAGCTTAGTCGGGTATAGCAATCAGCCCCAGCATTTT CASSLVGYSNQPQHF
TRBJ1-5 TRBD1 TRBV28 many 17 TGTGCCAGCAGTTTATTGAATTGGGGGACAGGGGGCCCGCCCCAGCATTTT CASSLLNWGTGGPPQHF
TRBJ2-3 TRBD2 TRBV7-3 many 14 TGTGCCAGTACTAGCGGGAGTGGGGGAGATACGCAGTATTTT CASTSGSGGDTQYF
TRBJ1-2 NA TRBV5-4 NA 14 TGTGCCAGCAGCTTGGACGGTCAGCACTATGGCTACACCTTC CASSLDGQHYGYTF
TRBJ2-1 NA TRBV7-2 many 15 TGTGCCAGCAGATTAGGGGGGAGTTCCTACAATGAGCAGTTCTTC CASRLGGSSYNEQFF
TRBJ2-1 TRBD2 TRBV6-1 few 15 TGTGCCAGCAGTCAGACTAGCGGGAGATTTACTGAGCAGTTCTTC CASSQTSGRFTEQFF
TRBJ1-1 NA TRBV20-1 many 14 TGCAGTGCTAGAGAAGGGGTTGGGAACGCTGAAGCTTTCTTT CSAREGVGNAEAFF
TRBJ2-2 TRBD2 TRBV7-6 few 14 TGTGCCAGCAGCTCGGGGGGGGAGACCGGGGAGCTGTTTTTT CASSSGGETGELFF
TRBJ1-4 NA TRBV7-6 many 15 TGTGCCAGCAGTGCTACAGGTCCCGGGAATGAAAAACTGTTTTTT CASSATGPGNEKLFF
TRBJ1-1 TRBD1 TRBV30 many 11 TGTGCCCAAATATCCAGGGGGCAATCTTTCTTT CAQISRGQSFF